This T cell receptor (beta chain) came from a study of shared clonotypes between healthy human individuals. Regarding the study as a whole: Represented genetic and exposure-history diversity was restricted by having few donors. It was anticipated that sequencing depth would influence how many clonotypes donors shared.

On this clone itself: Its antigen is currently unknown. Other DNA sequences in this specimen translate into the identical CDR3.

The table came from immunoSEQ multiplex PCR; TCRdb's copy has only in-frame clones and leaves some out. The sample yields about 2.3 million clones, approximately 95% seen once. The length of the CDR3 is 13 residues. CDR1 is SEHNR and CDR2 is FQNEAQ in the germline V gene (reference sequence). V lost 2 bases, J lost 2 bases, and 6 bases lay in between. The rearrangement joins TRBV7-9 to TRBJ1-2; no firm D call. Material for sequencing was naive CD4+ T cells from PBMCs. The subset is: CD45RA+ positively selected. The receptor's source is a man aged 18 to 35 in good health. Some clones in this sample may be carry-over from other donors' samples. The CDR3 spells CASSLTANYGYTF. In nucleotides, the CDR3 is TGTGCCAGCAGCTTAACTGCGAACTATGGCTACACCTTC.